The next 22 T cell receptor beta chains were all read from a single sample in a study of early T cells in non-severe SARS-CoV-2 infection. One entry per CDR3 protein, called by TCRdb with MiXCR from the 5' RACE reads. This sample has about 67,000 distinct CDR3 sequences; roughly 12% occur once, and the top ten carry around 4%. The sequencing sample was made of whole blood. The receptor set was obtained from an adult who was a healthcare worker with PCR-confirmed SARS-CoV-2 infection or an uninfected control (not recorded which).

Many counts were recorded for this clonotype. The V gene is TRBV12-3 or TRBV12-4, the J gene TRBJ2-7; TRBD2 is a possible D gene (7 bases). Trimming stripped 5 bases from V and 2 bases from J, with 19 bases between. CDR3 length: 16 residues. CDR3 residues: CASSPIWGGSPYEQYF. The CDR3 DNA reads as TGTGCCAGCAGTCCAATCTGGGGGGGCTCCCCCTACGAGCAGTACTTC.

The rearrangement uses TRBV27 and TRBJ1-2, with D maybe TRBD1 (5 bases). The length of the CDR3 is 15 residues. Trimming stripped 5 bases from V and 8 bases from J, with 21 bases between. Germline V gives CDR1 MNHEY, CDR2 SMNVEV (reference sequence). CDR3 sequence: CASSPMGELISGYTF. The CDR3 bases are TGTGCCAGCAGTCCGATGGGGGAGCTGATCTCCGGCTACACCTTC.

Comments on this clonotype: This may come from a read error, since a much larger clone is one base off. The rearrangement uses TRBV20-1 and TRBJ1-1; 7 positions match TRBD1. The CDR3 extends over 11 amino acids. The germline V gene encodes CDR1 DFQATT and CDR2 SNEGSKA (reference sequence). CDR3 bases: TGCCAGACAGGGATAGACACTGAAGCTTTCTTT. Translating gives CQTGIDTEAFF.

This sequence joins TRBV7-8 and TRBJ2-7; 12 bases fit TRBD1. The CDR3 runs 15 residues. Losses at the gene ends were 5 bases for V and 7 bases for J; bases not matched to a gene: 9. Looked up from germline, CDR1 is SGHVS and CDR2 is FQNEAQ. Here the CDR3 DNA reads TGTGCCAGCAGCCTTAGGGACAGGGGGCTAGGGGAGCAGTACTTC. Translating gives CASSLRDRGLGEQYF.

In this sample, this clonotype turned up a few times. The chain couples TRBV29-1 to TRBJ2-3; D gene uncertain. The CDR3 totals 13 residues. V lost 5 bases and J 2 bases, leaving 11 bases between the germline ends. Germline CDR1 and CDR2: SQVTM and ANQGSEA. CDR3 coding DNA: TGCAGCGTTCGGGTCAGCGACACAGATACGCAGTATTTT. Its translation: CSVRVSDTDTQYF.

At least ten counts were recorded for this clonotype. This rearrangement joins TRBV11-2 to TRBJ2-5; tentatively, D is TRBD1 (6 bases). Germline V lookup: CDR1 SGHAT, CDR2 FQNNGV. Deletions cut 3 bases from V and 4 bases from J, with 15 bases between. The CDR3 is 15 amino acids. CDR3 DNA: TGTGCCAGCAGCTTTACTTATCAGGGGACAGAGACCCAGTACTTC. As protein: CASSFTYQGTETQYF.

This clonotype occurred many times. The chain is built from TRBV12-3 or TRBV12-4 and TRBJ2-1; D remains unclear. V lost 10 bases to trimming and J lost 4 bases, with 14 bases between them. The CDR3 has 13 residues. CDR3 bases: TGTGCCACCTCGAGATCTGATTACAATGAGCAGTTCTTC. Encoded protein: CATSRSDYNEQFF.

This clonotype was counted ten times or more. The J gene is TRBJ2-2, the V gene TRBV12-3 or TRBV12-4; a weak D match, TRBD1 (6 bases). This CDR3 contains 16 residues. V was shortened by 6 bases and J by 5 bases, with 19 bases between the two germline ends. CDR3 region: CASSDQGRSYTGELFF. The CDR3, as DNA: TGTGCCAGCAGCGATCAGGGGAGATCCTATACCGGGGAGCTGTTTTTT.

This clonotype was detected ten times or more. DNA for the CDR3: TGTGCCAGCAGCTTGAGGCAACATACCGGGGAGCTGTTTTTT. Amino acid sequence: CASSLRQHTGELFF. J is TRBJ2-2 and V is TRBV5-4; no clear D gene. Germline V gives CDR1 SGHNT, CDR2 YYREEE (reference sequence). V lost 1 base, J lost 5 bases, and 9 bases lay in between. This CDR3 has 14 amino acids.

The chain recombines TRBV5-5 with TRBJ1-6, with D perhaps TRBD1 (6 bases). The ends were cut back, 2 bases at V and 5 bases at J, with 11 bases in the middle. CDR1 SGHKS and CDR2 YYEKEE come from the germline V gene (reference sequence). The CDR3 is 15 amino acids. The CDR3 coding sequence is TGTGCCAGCAGCTTTAAGGACAGAAATAATTCACCCCTCCACTTT. Its protein product is CASSFKDRNNSPLHF.

Comments on this clonotype: With a much larger clone just one base away, this may be a read error. The rearrangement uses TRBV14 and TRBJ2-1, with 7 bases lining up with TRBD2. CDR1 and CDR2 (germline): SGHDN, FVKESK. There are 17 residues in the CDR3. CDR3 coding DNA: TGTGCCGGCAGCCAAGATCCTGCGGGGGTGGCAATGTCTGAGCAGTTCTTC. This translates into CAGSQDPAGVAMSEQFF.

The chain combines TRBV10-3 with TRBJ1-2; TRBD1 matches at 11 bases. CDR1 is ENHRY, CDR2 SYGVKD, per germline. Trimming cost V 6 bases and J 6 bases; bases outside gene matches: 12. The CDR3 is made up of 16 amino acids. The CDR3 nucleotides are TGTGCCATCAGGGACGGACAGGGGGCCGGCCGGGATGGCTACACCTTC. Protein product: CAIRDGQGAGRDGYTF.

This clonotype was counted at least ten times. The chain has TRBV20-1 and TRBJ2-6; the match to TRBD2 covers 11 bases. The J segment lost 3 bases and the V segment lost 1 base, leaving 8 bases of the junction unmatched. Germline CDR1 is DFQATT and CDR2 is SNEGSKA (reference sequence). This CDR3 has 18 residues. CDR3 nucleotides: TGCAGTGCTAGAGTTACTAGCGGGAGTGGGCATGGGGCCAACGTCCTGACTTTC. This translates into CSARVTSGSGHGANVLTF.

The V call is TRBV9, the J call TRBJ2-1; 7 bases are shared with TRBD2. The junction had 4 bases not matched to a gene; V was cut back by 0 bases and J by 7 bases. CDR3 length equals 14 residues. The germline V gene has CDR1 SGDLS and CDR2 YYNGEE. The CDR3 DNA reads TGTGCCAGCAGCGTAGAACGAGCGGGGAATGAGCAGTTCTTC. Residues: CASSVERAGNEQFF.

This clonotype was counted many times. V usage is TRBV12-3 or TRBV12-4 and J usage is TRBJ2-1, with 11 bases aligning to TRBD2. The CDR3 loop spans 17 amino acids. V gave up 1 base and J gave up 9 bases; unmatched junction bases: 11. In DNA form, the CDR3 reads TGTGCCAGCAGTTTAGGGTCTAGCGGGAGGTCCTTCGGTGAGCAGTTCTTC. Its protein product is CASSLGSSGRSFGEQFF.

The chain links TRBV5-1 to TRBJ1-1, with a possible D match to TRBD1 (6 bases). Trimming pared 2 bases from V and 1 base from J, leaving 12 bases between. CDR1 SGHRS and CDR2 YFSETQ come from the germline V gene. The CDR3 extends over 15 amino acids. For the CDR3, the DNA is TGCGCCAGCAGCTTACGACCGGGGGCGAACACTGAAGCTTTCTTT. As protein: CASSLRPGANTEAFF.

This clonotype was seen more than once but under ten times. CDR3 coding DNA: TGTGCCAGCAGCCTAAACCAGGGGGCGTATAAAACAGATACGCAGTATTTT. It encodes CASSLNQGAYKTDTQYF. The rearrangement joins TRBV7-6 to TRBJ2-3; 8 bases are a match to TRBD1. CDR3 length: 17 residues. V lost 5 bases, J lost 3 bases, and 13 bases stayed unmatched. The germline V gene has CDR1 SGHVS and CDR2 FNYEAQ.

This clonotype was seen ten or more times. The chain links TRBV2 to TRBJ2-3; 7 positions agree with TRBD2. CDR1 is SNHLY and CDR2 is FYNNEI in the germline V gene. V shed 8 bases and J 5 bases; nucleotides not matched to a gene: 7. The CDR3 extends over 13 amino acids. The chain's CDR3 is CASRREKGDTQYF. In DNA, the CDR3 is TGTGCCAGCCGGCGGGAGAAAGGAGATACGCAGTATTTT.

This clonotype showed up many times. The chain is built from TRBV4-1 and TRBJ2-7; TRBD1 matches 7 bases. The CDR3 consists of 15 residues. Trimming took 4 bases from V and 2 from J; bases not matched to a gene: 8. The germline V gene encodes CDR1 MGHRA and CDR2 YSYEKL. The CDR3, as DNA: TGCGCCAGCAGCCCTTTAGAAAGGGGGCCCTACGAGCAGTACTTC. Translation gives CASSPLERGPYEQYF.

Ten or more counts support this clonotype. The genes are TRBV24-1 and TRBJ2-2; D not certain. The CDR3 sequence is 15 residues long. Germline-derived CDR1 and CDR2 are KGHDR and SFDVKD. Deletions cut 0 bases from V and 2 bases from J, with 6 bases between. CDR3 sequence: CATSDLPPNTGELFF. The CDR3 DNA sequence: TGTGCCACCAGTGATTTGCCCCCCAACACCGGGGAGCTGTTTTTT.

Many counts were recorded for this clonotype. The chain is built from TRBV29-1 and TRBJ2-1; D remains ambiguous. V gave up 5 bases and J gave up 7 bases, with 12 bases separating them. Germline CDR1 is SQVTM and CDR2 is ANQGSEA. This CDR3 contains 12 residues. CDR3 bases: TGCAGCGTTCTCTCCTGGGCGAATGAGCAGTTCTTC. Residues: CSVLSWANEQFF.

This clonotype occurred many times. The chain combines TRBV4-1 with TRBJ2-1; 7 nucleotides agree with TRBD2. The CDR3 contains 16 residues. Germline V gene lookup returns CDR1 MGHRA and CDR2 YSYEKL. The V and J ends lost 0 bases and 8 bases, in that order; junction bases with no gene match: 10. CDR3 DNA sequence: TGCGCCAGCAGCCAAGATATGAATATGGGGAGGGATGAGCAGTTCTTC. Its protein product is CASSQDMNMGRDEQFF.